A selection of T cell receptor beta chains follows, all from one sample in a study of T cell responses to AZD1222 COVID-19 vaccine. TCRdb's table, derived via immunoSEQ multiplex PCR, lists solely in-frame clones and lacks some. The sample holds 150,000 to 200,000 clones, around 93% seen once. The sample consisted of peripheral blood, taken on day 0 of AZD1222 vaccination. The receptors shown here come from an adult in good health. The CDR3 runs from the conserved cysteine through the conserved F or W. The D gene is left open where the match is weak. Clone size, where shown, is once, few, many, or a class for clones that have expanded.

clone_size,d_call,j_call,v_call,cdr3_nt,cdr3_aa
-,TRBD2,TRBJ2-1,TRBV10-3,TGTGCCATCAGTGAGTTTAGCGGGAGAACAAACAATGAGCAGTTCTTC,CAISEFSGRTNNEQFF
-,TRBD2,TRBJ2-7,TRBV19,TGTGCCAGTAGTATAGGGGCCAGCGGGAGCTCCGAGCAGTACTTC,CASSIGASGSSEQYF
-,-,TRBJ1-6,TRBV7-2,TGTGCCAGCAGCGTCGGGGTAGGCTCACCCCTCCACTTT,CASSVGVGSPLHF
-,-,TRBJ2-1,TRBV6-5,TGTGCCAGCAGCGTTAGACGGATCGACAATGAGCAGTTCTTC,CASSVRRIDNEQFF
once,TRBD2,TRBJ2-7,TRBV19,TGTGCCAGTAGTATTCGCGGGCGGGAGGAGCAGTACTTC,CASSIRGREEQYF
-,TRBD1,TRBJ1-4,TRBV19,TGTGCCAGTAGTTCCAGGGGGCCTAATGAAAAACTGTTTTTT,CASSSRGPNEKLFF
-,-,TRBJ1-4,TRBV29-1,TGCAGCGTTAAGGGATCCCCGGGGGAAAAACTGTTTTTT,CSVKGSPGEKLFF
-,TRBD2,TRBJ2-5,TRBV7-7,TGTGCTAGCAGCTTAAATGGCGGGAGTACCCAAGAGACCCAGTACTTC,CASSLNGGSTQETQYF
-,TRBD1,TRBJ1-6,TRBV7-3,TGTGCCAGCAGCTTAGGGACAGGGAGCTCACCCCTCCACTTT,CASSLGTGSSPLHF
few,TRBD2,TRBJ2-7,TRBV3-1/TRBV3-2,TGTGCCAGCAGCCAAGAGGCTCTAGCGGGCACCTCCTACGAGCAGTACTTC,CASSQEALAGTSYEQYF
-,-,TRBJ2-7,TRBV5-1,TGCGCCAGCAGCTTGGGACAGCCCAACGAGCAGTACTTC,CASSLGQPNEQYF
-,-,TRBJ1-3,TRBV10-3,TGTGCCATCGCCGAAGGATCCCAGGGAAACACCATATATTTT,CAIAEGSQGNTIYF
-,-,TRBJ2-1,TRBV27,TGTGCCAGCAGTTTCGGGGGAGTAGCAAATGAGCAGTTCTTC,CASSFGGVANEQFF
-,-,TRBJ2-2,TRBV19,TGTGCCAGTAGTGGCCGCAGACAGCGCACCGGGGAGCTGTTTTTT,CASSGRRQRTGELFF
-,TRBD2,TRBJ2-3,TRBV10-2,TGCGCCAGCAGTGGGGGGGGACGGAGGTCTGATACGCAGTATTTT,CASSGGGRRSDTQYF
-,-,TRBJ2-1,TRBV30,TGTGCCTGGAGTTCCCGGCTCGCGAGCTCCTACAATGAGCAGTTCTTC,CAWSSRLASSYNEQFF
-,TRBD1,TRBJ1-2,TRBV29-1,TGCAGCGTGGCCCCGGGGACAGGGGGCGCTGGCTACACCTTC,CSVAPGTGGAGYTF
-,TRBD2,TRBJ2-1,TRBV9,TGTGCCAGCAGCGTAGCCGGGAGGAGCTCCTACAATGAGCAGTTCTTC,CASSVAGRSSYNEQFF
-,-,TRBJ2-7,TRBV28,TGTGCCAGCCGCTACCCCAGGCGGGGCCACGAGCAGTACTTC,CASRYPRRGHEQYF
-,TRBD1,TRBJ2-3,TRBV19,TGTGCCAGTAGTTCAGGGGGAGATACGCAGTATTTT,CASSSGGDTQYF
-,-,TRBJ1-1,TRBV15,TGTGCCACCAGCGGTCCTTCAGGAGACACTGAAGCTTTCTTT,CATSGPSGDTEAFF
-,TRBD1,TRBJ1-5,TRBV3-1/TRBV3-2,TGTGCCAGCAGCCAAGGACAGGGAGGCTACCAGCCCCAGCATTTT,CASSQGQGGYQPQHF
-,TRBD1,TRBJ1-1,TRBV5-1,TGCGCCAGCAGCTCTGGGACAGGGTTCGGGAACACTGAAGCTTTCTTT,CASSSGTGFGNTEAFF
-,-,TRBJ1-5,TRBV7-2,TGTGCCAGCAGCTTAACCGGGGGCAATCAGCCCCAGCATTTT,CASSLTGGNQPQHF
-,TRBD1,TRBJ1-1,TRBV5-4,TGTGCCAGCAGCTCCCGACAGGGCCTAAACACTGAAGCTTTCTTT,CASSSRQGLNTEAFF
-,-,TRBJ2-4,TRBV11-2,TGTGCCAGCAGCTTAGTCGGGATGTCTTGGAACATTCAGTACTTC,CASSLVGMSWNIQYF
-,TRBD1,TRBJ1-2,TRBV6-5,TGTGCCAGCAGTCCTCGGGACAGCATATACTATGGCTACACCTTC,CASSPRDSIYYGYTF
-,TRBD1,TRBJ2-7,TRBV5-6,TGTGCCAGCAGCTTGGGGACAGGGAGTGAGCAGTACTTC,CASSLGTGSEQYF
-,TRBD2,TRBJ2-2,TRBV11-2,TGTGCCAGCAGCCTATCTGGGCTAGCGGGAGCTGTAGGGGAGCTGTTTTTT,CASSLSGLAGAVGELFF
-,TRBD2,TRBJ2-7,TRBV5-1,TGCGCCAGCAGCTTTGAGCGGGGGGGTTCCTACGAGCAGTACTTC,CASSFERGGSYEQYF
-,-,TRBJ1-6,TRBV28,TGTGCCAGCAGTTTAATGTTTTCACCCCTCCACTTT,CASSLMFSPLHF
-,TRBD1,TRBJ2-7,TRBV9,TGTGCCAGCAGCGCCGAATCCACAGGGGGCGGTTACGAGCAGTACTTC,CASSAESTGGGYEQYF
-,-,TRBJ1-6,TRBV3-1/TRBV3-2,TGTGCCAGCAGCCAAGTAGACAGGAGGGTAAATTCACCCCTCCACTTT,CASSQVDRRVNSPLHF
-,-,TRBJ1-2,TRBV25-1,TGTGCCAGCAGCGGAGGGGGAACCGCTCTTGGCTATGGCTACACCTTC,CASSGGGTALGYGYTF
-,-,TRBJ1-5,TRBV30,TGTGCCTGGACTCCCCGAGGGGTAAATCAGCCCCAGCATTTT,CAWTPRGVNQPQHF
-,-,TRBJ1-1,TRBV7-9,TGTGCCAGCAGCCACAACGGGAAAGCTTTCTTT,CASSHNGKAFF
-,-,TRBJ2-6,TRBV5-6,TGTGCCAGCAGCGTCTGGGGATACGGGGCCAACGTCCTGACTTTC,CASSVWGYGANVLTF
-,-,TRBJ2-7,TRBV7-2,TGTGCCAGCACCCAACCGTCCCGCTACGAGCAGTACTTC,CASTQPSRYEQYF
-,-,TRBJ1-1,TRBV28,TGTGCCAGCAGTTTAAGGGGCCCCCGGGACATGGAAGCTTTCTTT,CASSLRGPRDMEAFF
-,TRBD2,TRBJ2-1,TRBV29-1,TGCAGCGGAGGACTAGCGGGAACTTCCCTTCGCTCCTACAATGAGCAGTTCTTC,CSGGLAGTSLRSYNEQFF
-,TRBD2,TRBJ2-5,TRBV9,TGTGCCAGCAGCGCCCTAGCGGGAGATGTGACCCAGTACTTC,CASSALAGDVTQYF
-,-,TRBJ1-5,TRBV3-1/TRBV3-2,TGTGCCAGCAGCCAAGAGGATAGCAATCAGCCCCAGCATTTT,CASSQEDSNQPQHF
-,TRBD1,TRBJ1-2,TRBV7-3,TGTGCCAGCAGCCCCCAGGGGGGGAATGGCTACACCTTC,CASSPQGGNGYTF
-,-,TRBJ2-2,TRBV6-2/TRBV6-3,TGTGCCAGCAGTTACGGTGGCGTAACCGGGGAGCTGTTTTTT,CASSYGGVTGELFF
once,-,TRBJ1-1,TRBV4-1,TGCGCCAGCAAGGATGTGGGCCTGAACACTGAAGCTTTCTTT,CASKDVGLNTEAFF
-,-,TRBJ2-7,TRBV7-8,TGTGCCAGCAGCCCGGTACAGGTCCTACAGACGGAGCAGTACTTC,CASSPVQVLQTEQYF
once,-,TRBJ2-2,TRBV18,TGTGCCAGCAAGGACGTGGGAGTGAACACCGGGGAGCTGTTTTTT,CASKDVGVNTGELFF
-,TRBD2,TRBJ2-1,TRBV19,TGTGCCAGTAGTCCTCGGACTAGCAGTCGTGAGCAGTTCTTC,CASSPRTSSREQFF
-,-,TRBJ2-7,TRBV7-6,TGTGCCAGCAGCTTACGGGGGGCACACGAGCAGTACTTC,CASSLRGAHEQYF
-,-,TRBJ1-6,TRBV7-3,TGTGCCAGCAGCACTAGGGGGTCCTATAATTCACCCCTCCACTTT,CASSTRGSYNSPLHF